Sequencing of this T cell receptor beta chain was carried out in a study of blood T cells in healthy people across ages. Combining a sample-barcoded 5' primer with a J-beta primer mix, a second PCR ran for about 6 to 12 cycles. TCRdb redid the calling of the 5' RACE reads with MiXCR, one entry per CDR3 protein. The data show about 540,000 distinct CDR3 sequences, with less than 25% seen just once and approximately 10% held by the top ten. The study drew donors from healthy Caucasian individuals in Russia aged 6 to 90. The sample holds a few counts of this clonotype. The germline V gene encodes CDR1 MNHEY and CDR2 SMNVEV (reference sequence). This CDR3 is built from 14 residues. The V and J ends lost 5 bases and 2 bases respectively, with 10 bases between them. This sample also appeared in a second study, on T cells of mothers and their children.

The rearrangement uses TRBV27 and TRBJ2-1; no clear D. The sequence derives from a boy under 18 in good health. Specimen: blood. The CDR3 DNA sequence: TGTGCCAGCAGTACCATTAACCCCTACAATGAGCAGTTCTTC. Its translation is CASSTINPYNEQFF.